What follows describes a single T cell receptor beta chain. Recruited during active infection, patients (from Seattle) were subsequently followed longitudinally. This sample stems from a study of blood T cell repertoires in COVID-19. Study information: The United States, Italy and Spain provided the acute and convalescent COVID-19 samples. PBMCs, B-cell-depleted T cells, or T cells provided the cDNA or gDNA that made up the material.

From germline, CDR1 is LGHDT and CDR2 YNNKEL (reference sequence). The junction had 14 bases not matched to a gene; V was cut back by 5 bases and J by 6 bases. CDR3 length: 16 amino acids. TCRdb keeps only in-frame clones here, not all; method: immunoSEQ multiplex PCR. The sample holds some 80,000 clones, approximately 85% seen once. This chain joins TRBV3-1 (or the pseudogene TRBV3-2) and TRBJ1-1; 8 bases are shared with TRBD1. The sample was peripheral blood. This clonotype was obtained from a man aged 55 to 69 with COVID-19, enrolled during active disease. The DNA for the CDR3 is TGTGCCAGCAGCGCAGGTGGGACAGGCCAAAGAGCTGAAGCTTTCTTT. It specifies CASSAGGTGQRAEAFF.